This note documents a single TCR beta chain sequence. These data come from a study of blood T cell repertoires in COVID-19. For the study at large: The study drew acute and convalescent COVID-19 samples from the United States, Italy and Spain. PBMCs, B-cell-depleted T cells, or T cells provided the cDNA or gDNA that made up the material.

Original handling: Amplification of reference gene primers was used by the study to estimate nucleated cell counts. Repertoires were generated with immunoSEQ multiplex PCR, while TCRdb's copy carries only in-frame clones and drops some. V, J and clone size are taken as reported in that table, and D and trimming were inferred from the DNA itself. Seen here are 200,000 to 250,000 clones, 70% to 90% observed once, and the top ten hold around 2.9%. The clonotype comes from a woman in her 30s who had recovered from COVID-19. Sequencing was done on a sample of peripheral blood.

CDR3 protein: CASSSRWGTGMSTDTQYF. DNA for the CDR3: TGTGCCAGCAGTTCTAGGTGGGGGACAGGGATGAGCACAGATACGCAGTATTTT. The rearrangement uses TRBV11-2 and TRBJ2-3; 9 bases line up with TRBD1. Germline CDR1 and CDR2: SGHAT and FQNNGV. The CDR3 covers 18 residues. The J segment lost 0 bases and the V segment lost 6 bases, leaving 13 bases of the junction unmatched. The whole variable domain, filled in from reference TRBV11-2 and TRBJ2-3, reads EAGVAQSPRYKIIEKRQSVAFWCNPISGHATLYWYQQILGQGPKLLIQFQNNGVVDDSQLPKDRFSAERLKGVDSTLKIQPAKLEDSAVYLCASSSRWGTGMSTDTQYFGPGTRLTVL.